The 20 T cell receptor beta chains listed next were all sequenced from one sample in a study of CD8 T cells in Susac syndrome. Random hexamers primed reverse transcription of roughly 0.5 to 1 ug RNA. TCRdb reprocessed the immunoSEQ multiplex PCR reads via MiXCR and lists one record per CDR3 protein. Here the sample spans around 85,000 distinct CDR3 sequences, approximately 95% being singletons. The sequenced sample was CD8+ T cells from PBMCs. These TCRs come from a human donor with Susac syndrome.

This rearrangement joins TRBV7-9 to TRBJ2-1; 9 nucleotides match TRBD2. The CDR3 is made up of 15 amino acids. Per germline, CDR1 SEHNR and CDR2 FQNEAQ (reference sequence). Germline trimming cut 2 bases from V and 8 bases from J; bases unmatched to any gene: 7. CDR3 bases: TGTGCCAGCAGCTTACCAGGAGCGGGAGGTGATGAGCAGTTCTTC. Its protein is CASSLPGAGGDEQFF.

The rearrangement uses TRBV5-6 and TRBJ2-7, with D tentatively TRBD1 or TRBD2 (5 bases each). The CDR3 has 14 amino acids. The V and J ends lost 3 bases and 3 bases respectively, with 13 bases between them. Germline lookup yields CDR1 SGHDT and CDR2 YYEEEE. For the CDR3, the DNA is TGTGCCAGCAGCTGGGGCGGAGACTACTACGAGCAGTACTTC. It yields the protein CASSWGGDYYEQYF.

This clonotype was observed a single time. The gene calls are TRBV14 and TRBJ2-6; D not resolved. This CDR3 is built from 13 residues. Germline V gives CDR1 SGHDN, CDR2 FVKESK. Trimming removed 3 bases from V and 4 bases from J, with 4 bases in between. The CDR3, as DNA: TGTGCCAGCAGCCAGCTCGGGGCCAACGTCCTGACTTTC. It translates to CASSQLGANVLTF.

The chain uses TRBV20-1 and TRBJ2-1, with a weak D call TRBD2 (6 bases). CDR3 length: 13 residues. The germline V gene has CDR1 DFQATT and CDR2 SNEGSKA (reference sequence). Trimming left V 0 bases short and J 9 bases short, with 12 bases between. The CDR3 loop reads CSARDAEAGEQFF. The CDR3 region has the DNA TGCAGTGCTAGAGACGCGGAAGCGGGTGAGCAGTTCTTC.

This rearrangement joins TRBV30 to TRBJ1-1, with unresolved D. V lost 3 bases to trimming and J lost 7 bases, with 9 bases between them. The germline V gene encodes CDR1 GTSNPN and CDR2 SVGIG (reference sequence). The CDR3 length is 11 residues. The CDR3 DNA is TGTGCCTGGAGGGAATCCTTTGAAGCTTTCTTT. It codes for CAWRESFEAFF.

The rearrangement links TRBV30 to TRBJ2-2, with 7 bases lining up with TRBD1. Germline CDR1 and CDR2: GTSNPN and SVGIG (reference sequence). V was clipped by 7 bases and J by 5 bases; unmatched bases: 4. The CDR3 extends over 12 amino acids. The CDR3 loop reads CAFPRGTGELFF. DNA for the CDR3: TGTGCCTTCCCCAGGGGGACCGGGGAGCTGTTTTTT.

On this clonotype: The CDR3 end shows no conserved phenylalanine or tryptophan, and so a read error is likely. The chain couples TRBV29-1 to TRBJ2-7; D perhaps matches TRBD2 (7 bases). CDR1 is SQVTM, CDR2 ANQGSEA, per germline. V shed 2 bases and J shed 5 bases, with 16 bases lying between them. The CDR3 length is 14 residues. The CDR3 DNA follows: TGCAGCGTTGAATGGCGGGGGCGCGACAACGAGCAGTACCTC. The encoded protein is CSVEWRGRDNEQYL.

The V gene is TRBV9, the J gene TRBJ2-5; no firm D call. The CDR3 totals 14 residues. Germline V gives CDR1 SGDLS, CDR2 YYNGEE. Deletions cut 0 bases from V and 3 bases from J, with 9 bases between. The CDR3 sequence: CASSVGVSKETQYF. Written as DNA, the CDR3 is TGTGCCAGCAGCGTAGGGGTTAGCAAAGAGACCCAGTACTTC.

The chain couples TRBV9 to TRBJ2-1; D is ambiguous. Germline values: CDR1 SGDLS, CDR2 YYNGEE. Trimming cost V 4 bases and J 10 bases, with 15 bases left between them. The CDR3 is 13 amino acids. CDR3 residues: CASSPLGTVEQFF. The CDR3 DNA sequence: TGTGCCAGCAGCCCCCTCGGTACGGTAGAGCAGTTCTTC.

The gene calls are TRBV29-1 and TRBJ1-2; 8 bases map to TRBD1. The germline gives CDR1 SQVTM, CDR2 ANQGSEA. V shed 8 bases and J 8 bases; nucleotides not matched to a gene: 10. This CDR3 is 12 amino acids long. The CDR3 DNA sequence: TGCAGCTTGGACCAGGGGGCGCAGGGCTACACCTTC. Its translation is CSLDQGAQGYTF.

This rearrangement joins TRBV11-1 to TRBJ2-7; TRBD2 matches at 9 bases. The CDR3 is 16 residues long. The germline V gene encodes CDR1 SGHAT and CDR2 FQDESV (reference sequence). The J segment lost 2 bases and the V segment lost 2 bases, leaving 7 bases of the junction unmatched. The CDR3 reads CASSLLAGPAAYEQYF. In DNA form, the CDR3 reads TGTGCCAGCAGCTTACTAGCGGGACCGGCGGCCTACGAGCAGTACTTC.

The chain joins TRBV29-1 to TRBJ2-1, with D perhaps matching TRBD1 (6 bases). Trimming pared 0 bases from V and 6 bases from J, leaving 15 bases between. Germline CDR1 and CDR2: SQVTM and ANQGSEA. The CDR3 is 15 amino acids. CDR3: CSVEDAQGIGNEQFF. The CDR3 DNA follows: TGCAGCGTTGAAGATGCTCAGGGGATAGGCAATGAGCAGTTCTTC.

This clonotype was observed once. The V and J genes are TRBV29-1 and TRBJ1-1, with D unresolved. The V gene's germline CDR1 is SQVTM and CDR2 ANQGSEA. The CDR3 length is 14 residues. Trimming left V 1 base short and J 6 bases short, with 15 bases between. The CDR3 here is CSVEGPERGSEAFF. CDR3 nucleotides: TGCAGCGTTGAAGGACCGGAACGGGGATCTGAAGCTTTCTTT. Full variable domain (rest looked up from reference TRBV29-1 and TRBJ1-1): SAVISQKPSRDICQRGTSLTIQCQVDSQVTMMFWYRQQPGQSLTLIATANQGSEATYESGFVIDKFPISRPNLTFSTLTVSNMSPEDSSIYLCSVEGPERGSEAFFGQGTRLTVV.

V is TRBV20-1 and J is TRBJ2-2; the match to TRBD2 covers 8 bases. The CDR3 length is 15 residues. The junction had 6 bases not matched to a gene; V was cut back by 5 bases and J by 1 base. Germline CDR1 DFQATT, CDR2 SNEGSKA (reference sequence). In DNA, the CDR3 is TGCAGTGCTCCGAGCGGGAGCCGGAACACCGGGGAGCTGTTTTTT. Translated: CSAPSGSRNTGELFF.

V and J are TRBV30 and TRBJ2-6, with D perhaps matching TRBD2 (6 bases). CDR3 length: 20 residues. The V end lost 3 bases, the J end lost 0 bases, and 24 bases lay between the germline ends. Germline V gene lookup returns CDR1 GTSNPN and CDR2 SVGIG (reference sequence). The CDR3 bases are TGTGCCTGGAGCGCGGGGCCGACAGTAGCGTACCTCTCTGGGGCCAACGTCCTGACTTTC. Its protein product is CAWSAGPTVAYLSGANVLTF.

The chain is built from TRBV27 and TRBJ2-7, with a weak D call TRBD1 (7 bases). The ends were cut back, 7 bases at V and 5 bases at J, with 15 bases in the middle. The CDR3 runs to 13 residues. CDR1 MNHEY and CDR2 SMNVEV come from the germline V gene (reference sequence). The CDR3, as DNA: TGTGCCAGCACTCCAGGGGGGTCGGACGAGCAGTACTTC. Amino acid sequence: CASTPGGSDEQYF.

This clonotype appeared a few times. The chain carries TRBV7-9 and TRBJ2-7; the D gene is possibly TRBD1 (6 bases). V lost 6 bases, J lost 5 bases, and 11 bases lay in between. The CDR3 is made up of 12 amino acids. The germline gives CDR1 SEHNR, CDR2 FQNEAQ (reference sequence). The CDR3 region is CASSLDSHEQYF. The CDR3 DNA is TGTGCCAGCAGTTTGGACAGTCACGAGCAGTACTTC.

This sequence joins TRBV29-1 and TRBJ1-4, with 7 positions matching TRBD1. Germline assignment: CDR1 SQVTM and CDR2 ANQGSEA. Trimming removed 6 bases from V and 8 bases from J; junction bases left unmatched: 9. The CDR3 is made up of 13 amino acids. The CDR3: CSVWEGAGEKLFF. The CDR3 DNA is TGCAGCGTGTGGGAGGGGGCAGGAGAAAAACTGTTTTTT.

In its sample, this clonotype was seen once. The chain joins TRBV9 to TRBJ2-3, with 15 bases fitting TRBD2. The CDR3 has 17 amino acids. V lost 3 bases to trimming and J lost 6 bases; unmatched junction nucleotides: 8. From germline, CDR1 is SGDLS and CDR2 YYNGEE. CDR3 protein: CASSDGLAGGPRDTQYF. The CDR3 coding sequence is TGTGCCAGCAGCGACGGACTAGCGGGAGGGCCGCGGGATACGCAGTATTTT.

The chain joins TRBV6-5 to TRBJ2-3, with 11 bases matching TRBD2. CDR1 and CDR2 (germline): MNHEY, SVGAGI. This CDR3 comprises 17 residues. V trimming: 0 bases; J trimming: 5 bases; junction bases outside the gene matches: 7. The CDR3 spells CASSYSILAGVGDTQYF. In DNA form, the CDR3 reads TGTGCCAGCAGTTACTCTATACTAGCGGGAGTCGGAGATACGCAGTATTTT.